This passage covers 29 T cell receptor beta chains from one sample sequenced in a study of patients and donors after allogeneic stem cell transplantation. TCRdb recomputed calls from the RT-PCR reads with MiXCR, one row per CDR3 protein. The table includes 70,000 to 95,000 distinct CDR3 sequences, around 5% detected once. Sequencing was done on a sample of blood, either unsorted or a sorted T cell fraction (not recorded which). Every receptor here comes from a human donor who was either an allogeneic HSCT recipient or a stem cell or donor lymphocyte infusion donor (not recorded which). It is not recorded whose cells these are; they may come from a transplant donor.

This clonotype has more than one count but fewer than ten. The rearrangement joins TRBV4-1 to TRBJ2-7, with D possibly being TRBD1 or TRBD2 (5 bases each). The germline gives CDR1 MGHRA, CDR2 YSYEKL. The germline V and J ends were trimmed by 4 bases and 2 bases, with 9 bases remaining between them. This CDR3 spans 13 amino acids. As DNA, the CDR3 is TGCGCCAGCAGCCGGGACGAGACCTACGAGCAGTACTTC. Its protein product is CASSRDETYEQYF.

This clonotype turned up a few times. The chain uses TRBV6-1 and TRBJ1-2; weak D call: TRBD1 (6 bases). Per the germline V gene, CDR1 is MNHNS and CDR2 is SASEGT. This CDR3 has 15 amino acids. V shed 6 bases and J shed 5 bases, with 19 bases lying between them. CDR3 DNA sequence: TGTGCCAGCAGCCCACAGGGAACAGGGAAGTATGGCTACACCTTC. This gives the protein CASSPQGTGKYGYTF.

This clonotype was recorded at least ten times. V is TRBV12-3 or TRBV12-4 and J is TRBJ1-3; D is possibly TRBD1 (6 bases). The CDR3 contains 14 residues. The V end was cut by 7 bases, the J end by 4 bases, with 14 bases between. The CDR3 reads CASTRQGSGNTIYF. DNA of the CDR3: TGTGCCAGCACCCGCCAGGGGAGCGGAAACACCATATATTTT.

In this sample, this clonotype turned up many times. The V gene is TRBV4-2, the J gene TRBJ2-5; TRBD2 aligns across 10 bases. This CDR3 spans 15 amino acids. After removal of 2 bases from V and 5 bases from J, the junction contained 5 bases not matched to a gene. Germline V CDR1 and CDR2: LGHNA, YNFKEQ. The CDR3 DNA sequence: TGTGCCAGCAGCCAACAGCGGGGGGGGTCTGAGACCCAGTACTTC. It is translated as CASSQQRGGSETQYF.

This chain links TRBV7-9 with TRBJ1-6; D is possibly TRBD1 (6 bases). Germline V CDR1 and CDR2: SEHNR, FQNEAQ (reference sequence). The CDR3 spans 16 residues. The V end was cut by 3 bases, the J end by 0 bases, with 9 bases between. For the CDR3, the DNA is TGTGCCAGCAGCTTGCAGGGGAGCTCCTATAATTCACCCCTCCACTTT. Its protein product is CASSLQGSSYNSPLHF.

This clonotype was counted at least ten times. The rearrangement links TRBV5-4 to TRBJ2-2; D unclear. The CDR3 is 13 amino acids. From germline, CDR1 is SGHNT and CDR2 YYREEE (reference sequence). The V gene lost 4 bases and the J gene lost 5 bases, with 9 bases spanning the gap. CDR3 protein: CASSPSLTGELFF. The CDR3 DNA sequence: TGTGCCAGCAGCCCATCCCTAACCGGGGAGCTGTTTTTT.

This clonotype turned up a few times. The chain is built from TRBV6-1 and TRBJ2-1; TRBD2 is a possible D gene (7 bases). V shed 7 bases and J shed 2 bases, with 27 bases lying between them. Germline CDR1 MNHNS, CDR2 SASEGT. The CDR3 has 19 amino acids. In nucleotides, the CDR3 is TGTGCCAGCACTAAACAGGGTTCTAGCGGAGGGCGCGCCTACAATGAGCAGTTCTTC. This encodes CASTKQGSSGGRAYNEQFF.

In this sample, this clonotype turned up many times. V usage is TRBV20-1 and J usage is TRBJ1-4; 8 bases agree with TRBD1. Looked up from germline, CDR1 is DFQATT and CDR2 is SNEGSKA (reference sequence). The CDR3 consists of 15 residues. V dropped 6 bases and J dropped 8; count of bases not matched to a gene: 14. DNA for the CDR3: TGCAGTGCCAAGGACCCTGGACAGGGTGGAGAAAAACTGTTTTTT. Amino acid sequence: CSAKDPGQGGEKLFF.

The chain links TRBV28 to TRBJ1-1; 12 bases fit TRBD1. The trim removed 6 bases at V and 4 bases at J, leaving 15 bases unmatched. CDR3 length: 18 amino acids. The germline V gene encodes CDR1 MDHEN and CDR2 SYDVKM. CDR3 sequence: CASSPPAGTGGAGTEAFF. The CDR3 DNA reads as TGTGCCAGCAGCCCCCCCGCCGGGACAGGGGGCGCGGGCACTGAAGCTTTCTTT.

This clonotype was found many times. The chain carries TRBV12-3 or TRBV12-4 and TRBJ1-1; 9 bases align to TRBD1. The junction had 5 bases not matched to a gene; V was cut back by 4 bases and J by 5 bases. The CDR3 is 14 amino acids. CDR3 bases: TGTGCCAGCAGTTCCACAGGGGGCCGGACTGAAGCTTTCTTT. Translation gives CASSSTGGRTEAFF.

Many counts were recorded for this clonotype. The chain couples TRBV9 to TRBJ2-5, with a possible D match to TRBD1 (6 bases). The CDR3 spans 12 residues. Germline loops: CDR1 SGDLS, CDR2 YYNGEE. Trimming took off 4 bases at V and 2 bases at J, with 6 bases between the two ends. CDR3 residues: CASSRGQETQYF. CDR3 coding DNA: TGTGCCAGCAGCAGGGGGCAAGAGACCCAGTACTTC.

At least ten counts were recorded for this clonotype. Here the CDR3 DNA reads TGCGCCAGCAGCTTTACGGCGGTCCGGGGCACCGGGGAGCTGTTTTTT. It is translated as CASSFTAVRGTGELFF. V and J are TRBV5-1 and TRBJ2-2; D might be TRBD2 (5 bases). Germline CDR1 is SGHRS and CDR2 is YFSETQ. The CDR3 is 16 residues long. Deletions cut 2 bases from V and 4 bases from J, with 15 bases between. Complete variable domain (other parts from reference TRBV5-1 and TRBJ2-2): KAGVTQTPRYLIKTRGQQVTLSCSPISGHRSVSWYQQTPGQGLQFLFEYFSETQRNKGNFPGRFSGRQFSNSRSEMNVSTLELGDSALYLCASSFTAVRGTGELFFGEGSRLTVL.

In its sample, this clonotype was seen many times. The V and J genes are TRBV7-2 and TRBJ1-3; D remains unclear. The CDR3 has 15 residues. Germline lookup yields CDR1 SGHTA and CDR2 FQGNSA. V was pared by 5 bases and J by 6 bases, with 17 bases between. CDR3 coding DNA: TGTGCCAGCAGCCCCGGACTCTCCCGGGAAAACACCATATATTTT. Translation gives CASSPGLSRENTIYF.

Only one count was recorded for this clonotype. This may be a read error: a much more frequent sequence differs by one nucleotide. The chain couples TRBV20-1 to TRBJ1-6; D not certain. The CDR3 is 13 residues long. Trimming took off 3 bases at V and 8 bases at J, with 11 bases between the two ends. The germline CDR1 and CDR2 sequences are DFQATT and SNEGSKA (reference sequence). The CDR3 nucleotides are TGCAGTGCTAGTGTGGGAGATTATTCACCCCTCCACTTT. Translation: CSASVGDYSPLHF.

Ten or more counts support this clonotype. The chain is built from TRBV2 and TRBJ2-7; D perhaps matches TRBD1 (6 bases). Germline CDR1 and CDR2: SNHLY and FYNNEI. The CDR3 sequence is 16 residues long. V was cut by 8 bases and J by 0 bases, with 20 bases left in between. The chain's CDR3 is CASAERTVGSSYEQYF. The DNA of the CDR3 is TGTGCCAGCGCCGAGCGGACAGTAGGGAGCTCCTACGAGCAGTACTTC. Using reference TRBV2 and TRBJ2-7 for the parts outside the CDR3, the full variable domain is EPEVTQTPSHQVTQMGQEVILRCVPISNHLYFYWYRQILGQKVEFLVSFYNNEISEKSEIFDDQFSVERPDGSNFTLKIRSTKLEDSAMYFCASAERTVGSSYEQYFGPGTRLTVT.

This clonotype has at least ten counts. The gene calls are TRBV2 and TRBJ2-7; D tentatively reads TRBD1 or TRBD2 (5 bases each). This CDR3 spans 14 amino acids. Per the germline V gene, CDR1 is SNHLY and CDR2 is FYNNEI. The V end was cut by 6 bases, the J end by 4 bases, with 16 bases between. This CDR3 is CASSEGMGPYEQYF. In DNA, the CDR3 is TGTGCCAGCAGCGAGGGGATGGGACCATACGAGCAGTACTTC.

This clonotype has more than one count but fewer than ten. The junction departs from the called germline gene at one end, perhaps through a read error. The rearrangement links TRBV12-3 or TRBV12-4 to TRBJ1-1, with TRBD1 matching 8 bases. CDR3 length: 15 residues. This CDR3 reads CASSLGQGAGTEAFF. CDR3 nucleotide sequence: TGTGCCAGCAGCTTAGGGCAGGGGGCCGGCACTGAAGCTTTCTTT.

This clonotype showed up many times. The rearrangement uses TRBV25-1 and TRBJ1-2; possibly TRBD1 for D (6 bases). The CDR3 length is 15 residues. Germline assignment: CDR1 MGHDK and CDR2 SYGVNS. V gave up 3 bases and J gave up 8 bases, with 19 bases separating them. CDR3 loop: CASSDPGWGLEGYTF. In DNA, the CDR3 is TGTGCCAGCAGTGACCCCGGGTGGGGGCTGGAAGGCTACACCTTC.

This clonotype has at least ten counts. The V gene is TRBV11-3, the J gene TRBJ2-5, with D possibly TRBD2 on 6 matching bases. CDR1 is SGHNT and CDR2 is YENEEA in the germline V gene. The CDR3 extends over 14 amino acids. Trimming pared 5 bases from V and 2 bases from J, leaving 12 bases between. The CDR3 DNA sequence: TGTGCCAGCAGCAGCGTCAGCGGGCAAGAGACCCAGTACTTC. It translates to CASSSVSGQETQYF.

There are many counts of this clonotype. The chain joins TRBV5-1 to TRBJ1-2; 7 bases match TRBD1. The CDR3 runs to 15 residues. In germline, CDR1 is SGHRS, CDR2 YFSETQ. The ends lost 0 bases at V and 2 bases at J; junction bases unmatched: 4. The CDR3 sequence: CASSLGGGANYGYTF. CDR3 nucleotide sequence: TGCGCCAGCAGCTTGGGAGGGGGCGCCAACTATGGCTACACCTTC.

This clonotype was seen ten or more times. The genes are TRBV10-3 and TRBJ2-7; weak D call: TRBD1 (6 bases). Trimming took 6 bases from V and 2 from J, leaving 14 bases between them. Germline loops: CDR1 ENHRY, CDR2 SYGVKD. CDR3 size: 14 residues. The CDR3: CAISRDISPYEQYF. For the CDR3, the DNA is TGTGCCATCAGCCGGGACATATCACCCTACGAGCAGTACTTC.

This clonotype has a count of ten or more. This chain connects TRBV28 to TRBJ1-5; D not certain. This CDR3 is 12 amino acids long. V was pared by 6 bases and J by 4 bases, with 7 bases between. Germline V gene sequence: CDR1 MDHEN, CDR2 SYDVKM. CDR3 sequence reads: CASRTYNQPQHF. The CDR3 region has the DNA TGTGCCAGCAGGACCTATAATCAGCCCCAGCATTTT.

The sample holds many counts of this clonotype. This chain joins TRBV6-7 and TRBJ1-3; D unclear. TRBV6-7 is an ORF; its function is uncertain. The CDR3 has 12 amino acids. Trimming pared 8 bases from V and 4 bases from J, leaving 9 bases between. The CDR3 region is CASCTPGNTIYF. Here the CDR3 DNA reads TGTGCCAGCTGTACGCCGGGAAACACCATATATTTT.

This clonotype was observed at least ten times. The genes are TRBV20-1 and TRBJ2-5; D perhaps matches TRBD2 (6 bases). Germline CDR1 DFQATT, CDR2 SNEGSKA (reference sequence). V dropped 6 bases and J dropped 5 bases, with 16 bases sitting between them. The CDR3 loop spans 13 amino acids. The CDR3: CSAHSSVVETQYF. DNA for the CDR3: TGCAGTGCCCACTCTAGCGTGGTGGAGACCCAGTACTTC.

A remark on this clonotype: This may come from a read error, since a much larger clone is one base off. The V gene is TRBV29-1, the J gene TRBJ2-7, with D hard to call. Trimming shortened V by 0 bases and J by 2 bases, and 14 bases separated the two germline ends. Germline V gene sequence: CDR1 SQVTM, CDR2 ANQGSEA. This CDR3 is 15 amino acids long. CDR3 residues: CSVEELNGGTYEQYF. In nucleotides, the CDR3 is TGCAGCGTTGAAGAGCTCAATGGCGGAACCTACGAGCAGTACTTC.

This clonotype was observed many times. The rearrangement uses TRBV9 and TRBJ2-1; D remains unclear. CDR3 length: 13 residues. V lost 0 bases and J lost 4, with 5 bases in between. Germline values: CDR1 SGDLS, CDR2 YYNGEE. CDR3 region: CASSVVPYNEQFF. For the CDR3, the DNA is TGTGCCAGCAGCGTAGTACCATACAATGAGCAGTTCTTC.

The chain has TRBV19 and TRBJ1-1; tentative D call: TRBD1 (6 bases). The CDR3 runs 14 residues. Germline-derived CDR1 and CDR2 are LNHDA and SQIVND (reference sequence). Trimming pared 5 bases from V and 6 bases from J, leaving 16 bases between. CDR3 nucleotide sequence: TGTGCCAGTAGTCGTTCCGGGAGGGGGGCTGAAGCTTTCTTT. Translating gives CASSRSGRGAEAFF.

This clonotype showed up many times. Here the CDR3 reads CASSRLAGATDTQYF. The CDR3 coding sequence is TGTGCCAGCAGCCGCCTAGCGGGGGCCACAGATACGCAGTATTTT. The chain is built from TRBV9 and TRBJ2-3; TRBD2 agrees at 10 bases. V was pared by 4 bases and J by 2 bases, with 4 bases of the junction left unmatched. CDR1 and CDR2 from the germline V gene are SGDLS and YYNGEE. CDR3 length equals 15 residues.

V and J are TRBV19 and TRBJ1-1; tentative D call: TRBD1 (5 bases). CDR1 is LNHDA and CDR2 is SQIVND in the germline V gene (reference sequence). This CDR3 is built from 14 residues. Trimming took 3 bases from V and 5 from J, leaving 13 bases between them. CDR3: CASSMTGTLTEAFF. The CDR3 DNA follows: TGTGCCAGTAGTATGACGGGGACTTTAACTGAAGCTTTCTTT. The full variable domain, in which reference TRBV19 and TRBJ1-1 provide the parts outside the CDR3, is DGGITQSPKYLFRKEGQNVTLSCEQNLNHDAMYWYRQDPGQGLRLIYYSQIVNDFQKGDIAEGYSVSREKKESFPLTVTSAQKNPTAFYLCASSMTGTLTEAFFGQGTRLTVV.